This T cell receptor (beta chain) was profiled in a study of T cell responses to AZD1222 COVID-19 vaccine. Overall study results and limits: Possibly, clonal diversity was underestimated; donors were largely white British and included more females. Seropositive at baseline were only a handful of AZD1222 recipients.

V lost 4 bases and J lost 5; bases outside the gene matches: 12. The CDR3 is 16 residues long. The germline gives CDR1 SGDLS, CDR2 YYNGEE. Some clones are missing from TCRdb's copy, which holds only in-frame ones; the method was immunoSEQ multiplex PCR. In the table there are roughly 120,000 clones, roughly 87% of which are singletons. About this clone itself: Its antigen is not identified.

The specimen was peripheral blood, collected on day 0 of MenACWY control vaccination. The TCR comes from an adult in good health. The chain is built from TRBV9 and TRBJ2-7; 10 nucleotides agree with TRBD2. The CDR3 protein is CASSPRIAGGLDEQYF. The DNA of the CDR3 is TGTGCCAGCAGCCCCCGTATAGCGGGAGGTCTGGACGAGCAGTACTTC.